These T cell receptor beta chains were read from a single sample in a study of breast tumors, draining lymph nodes, adjacent tissues. TCRdb analysed the multiplex PCR reads with MiXCR anew, one entry per CDR3 protein. The sample comprises about 170,000 distinct CDR3 sequences, roughly 35% of which are singletons, and around 4% rests with the top ten. Sequencing used axillary lymph node tissue. Receptor source: a female donor with breast cancer. Some clones in this sample may be carry-over from other donors' samples. Each CDR3 is given with its conserved first and last residue. Fields, in order: V gene, clone size, J gene, D gene, CDR3 protein, CDR3 DNA. A D gene is named only where the DNA matches it firmly. Clone size is stated in some rows and not others, as once, few, many or a class when expanded.

TRBV30,.,TRBJ1-3,.,CAWKEYSGDTIYF,TGTGCCTGGAAGGAGTACTCTGGAGACACCATATATTTT
TRBV7-2,.,TRBJ2-5,.,CASSRSVQETQYF,TGTGCCAGCAGCCGCAGCGTCCAAGAGACCCAGTACTTC
TRBV9,many,TRBJ2-7,TRBD1,CASSFPQTGGEQYF,TGTGCCAGCAGCTTCCCTCAGACAGGGGGCGAGCAGTACTTC
TRBV7-2,.,TRBJ2-5,TRBD1,CASSLERGQVQPQYF,TGTGCCAGCAGCTTGGAAAGGGGGCAGGTTCAGCCCCAGTACTTC
TRBV20-1,many,TRBJ2-7,.,CSARDRGKLYEQYF,TGCAGTGCTAGAGATCGGGGGAAACTCTACGAGCAGTACTTC
TRBV6-2/TRBV6-3,.,TRBJ1-6,.,CASSLEGTGNSPLHF,TGTGCCAGCAGTTTGGAGGGGACGGGTAATTCACCCCTCCACTTT
TRBV25-1,many,TRBJ2-5,TRBD1,CASSASVQGIQETQYF,TGTGCCAGCAGTGCCTCGGTACAGGGGATTCAAGAGACCCAGTACTTC
TRBV5-1,many,TRBJ2-6,.,CASSLEMGAGANVLTF,TGCGCCAGCAGCTTGGAGATGGGGGCTGGGGCCAACGTCCTGACTTTC
TRBV2,many,TRBJ2-2,.,CASTTGGRTNTGELFF,TGTGCCAGCACTACCGGGGGACGGACGAACACCGGGGAGCTGTTTTTT
TRBV6-5,few,TRBJ2-1,TRBD2,CASSHKLAGESNEQFF,TGTGCCAGCAGTCATAAGTTAGCGGGAGAATCCAATGAGCAGTTCTTC
TRBV12-3/TRBV12-4,few,TRBJ1-1,TRBD1,CASSGTDLSNWEAFF,TGTGCCAGCAGCGGGACAGACCTATCGAACTGGGAAGCTTTCTTT
TRBV7-3,many,TRBJ2-7,TRBD1,CASSLRPGGPYEQYF,TGTGCCAGCAGCTTACGGCCAGGGGGCCCCTACGAGCAGTACTTC
TRBV19,many,TRBJ1-1,.,CASSMAGVGAFF,TGTGCCAGTAGTATGGCAGGGGTGGGAGCTTTCTTT
TRBV18,once,TRBJ1-3,.,CASSPEGVSGNAIYF,TGTGCCAGCTCACCAGAGGGGGTCTCTGGAAACGCCATATATTTT
TRBV24-1,many,TRBJ1-2,TRBD1,CATSGQGVTYGYTF,TGTGCCACCTCAGGACAGGGGGTCACCTATGGCTACACCTTC
TRBV30,many,TRBJ2-7,.,CAWRMAGTHEQYF,TGTGCCTGGCGGATGGCAGGTACCCACGAGCAGTACTTC
TRBV5-1,many,TRBJ1-4,.,CASSPNTGSTNEKLFF,TGCGCCAGCAGTCCGAATACTGGGTCAACTAATGAAAAACTGTTTTTT
TRBV11-2,many,TRBJ2-2,TRBD2,CASSKALGTSGRIGTGELFF,TGTGCCAGCAGCAAGGCCCTCGGGACTAGCGGGAGGATCGGCACCGGGGAGCTGTTTTTT
TRBV7-2,many,TRBJ2-5,.,CASSLETGHETQYF,TGTGCCAGCAGCTTAGAGACAGGACACGAGACCCAGTACTTC
TRBV6-2/TRBV6-3,few,TRBJ1-2,.,CASSHSEGPANYGYTF,TGTGCCAGCAGTCACTCGGAGGGGCCGGCTAACTATGGCTACACCTTC
TRBV20-1,many,TRBJ1-5,.,CSARGGVGNQPQHF,TGCAGTGCTAGGGGGGGGGTTGGCAATCAGCCCCAGCATTTT
TRBV6-5,.,TRBJ2-2,.,CASHRAGGGTGELFF,TGTGCCAGCCACCGCGCAGGGGGGGGTACCGGGGAACTGTTTTTT
TRBV6-2/TRBV6-3,many,TRBJ1-6,.,CASNMGQLHNSPLHF,TGTGCCAGCAACATGGGACAACTTCATAATTCACCCCTCCACTTT
TRBV18,many,TRBJ1-6,TRBD1,CASSPTGGNSPLHF,TGTGCCAGCTCACCGACAGGGGGGAATTCACCCCTCCACTTT
TRBV5-6,many,TRBJ1-2,.,CASSLGQDHYGYTF,TGTGCCAGCAGCTTGGGACAGGACCACTATGGCTACACCTTC
TRBV25-1,.,TRBJ2-3,TRBD2,CASVEGTSGGNTDTQYF,TGTGCCAGCGTTGAAGGGACTAGCGGGGGAAATACAGATACGCAGTATTTT
TRBV9,many,TRBJ2-2,.,CASSVGGNTGELFF,TGTGCCAGCAGCGTTGGGGGGAACACCGGGGAGCTGTTTTTT
TRBV7-3,many,TRBJ2-1,TRBD2,CASSNSLAGGDNEQFF,TGTGCCAGCAGCAACTCACTAGCGGGGGGGGACAATGAGCAGTTCTTC
TRBV14,many,TRBJ2-1,TRBD2,CASSQVAGGLGNEQFF,TGTGCCAGCAGCCAAGTAGCGGGAGGGCTTGGAAATGAGCAGTTCTTC
TRBV10-3,.,TRBJ2-7,.,CAISQGTSYEQYF,TGTGCCATCAGCCAGGGAACTTCCTACGAGCAGTACTTC
TRBV5-4,.,TRBJ1-4,.,CASSVKATNEKLFF,TGTGCCAGCAGCGTGAAAGCAACTAATGAAAAACTGTTTTTT